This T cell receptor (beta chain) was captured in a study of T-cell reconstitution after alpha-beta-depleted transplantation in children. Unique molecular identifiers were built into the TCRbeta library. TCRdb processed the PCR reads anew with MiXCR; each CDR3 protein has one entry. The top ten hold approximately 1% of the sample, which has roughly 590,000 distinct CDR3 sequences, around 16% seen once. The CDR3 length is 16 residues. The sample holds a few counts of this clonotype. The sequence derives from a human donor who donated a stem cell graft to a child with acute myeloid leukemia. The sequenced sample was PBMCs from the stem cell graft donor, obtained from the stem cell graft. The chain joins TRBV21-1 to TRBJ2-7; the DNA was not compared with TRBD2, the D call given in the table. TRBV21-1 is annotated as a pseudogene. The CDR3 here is CASSNPWAGGLGEQYV. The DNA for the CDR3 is TGTGCCAGCAGCAACCCCTGGGCGGGGGGGCTCGGTGAGCAGTACGTC.